The rows below give T cell receptor beta chains drawn from one sample of a study of monozygotic twins with cystic fibrosis. Generated by immunoSEQ multiplex PCR, the TCRdb table keeps only in-frame clones and is missing some. The data show about 21,000 clones, with about 90% seen just once and roughly 1.5% held by the top ten. The sequenced sample was blood. Receptors were obtained from a girl aged 2 to 10 with cystic fibrosis. Both conserved end residues are trimmed from each CDR3. The order of the fields is J gene, V gene, CDR3 protein.

TRBJ1-1 TRBV11-2 AMKALGTEAF
TRBJ2-1 TRBV7-3 ASSSSGSSEQF
TRBJ1-1 TRBV19 ASSIGTASNTEAF
TRBJ1-1 TRBV9 ASSVEGWGPEAF
TRBJ2-1 TRBV7-2 ASSRTSGNYNEQF
TRBJ1-3 TRBV27 ASSRDSYSGNTIY
TRBJ2-7 TRBV30 AWSLYGDEQY
TRBJ2-1 TRBV2 ASTWTSSYNEQF
TRBJ1-2 TRBV10-3 AFWVAGLGYT
TRBJ1-5 TRBV6-1 ASSVDRGGQPQH
TRBJ2-7 TRBV28 ASSLLRGDYEQY
TRBJ1-4 TRBV5-6 ASSSTGEQGEKLF
TRBJ1-1 TRBV5-1 ASEAGVNTEAF
TRBJ1-3 TRBV4-2 ASSPSHATGGGNTIY
TRBJ1-1 TRBV10-1 ASSDRRQGGTEAF
TRBJ1-1 TRBV2 ASSDFVGTEAF
TRBJ2-5 TRBV6-4 ASSRTSGGQETQY
TRBJ1-1 TRBV18 ASSGQGRLNTEAF
TRBJ2-2 TRBV29-1 SVKGQGDTGELF
TRBJ2-7 TRBV20-1 SATGQGWQY
TRBJ2-4 TRBV4-2 ASSQDTGRGQGNIQY
TRBJ1-5 TRBV15 ATSFSGGIEEPQH
TRBJ2-2 TRBV7-6 ASSLRVTGELF
TRBJ2-7 TRBV28 ASSGGGFYEQY
TRBJ1-1 TRBV4-1 ASSQVWITEAF
TRBJ1-2 TRBV7-8 ASSSTGDGYT
TRBJ1-1 TRBV9 ASSVGQGNTEAF
TRBJ1-6 TRBV28 ASSLTQGDSPLH
TRBJ2-4 TRBV6-1 ASSDTSGGAENIQY
TRBJ2-3 TRBV9 ASSISGGALDTQY
TRBJ2-7 TRBV4-1 ASSQEVLPNTEQY
TRBJ1-1 TRBV15 ATSRSQGMNTEAF
TRBJ1-5 TRBV18 ASSHQGTFNQPQH
TRBJ1-1 TRBV27 ASRKGTETTEAF
TRBJ1-1 TRBV30 AWTTGTGPYEAF
TRBJ2-1 TRBV6-5 ASRVLAGGLNEQF
TRBJ2-3 TRBV19 ASSIHDSTDTQY
TRBJ2-3 TRBV5-1 ASSERETDTQY
TRBJ2-1 TRBV20-1 SASPLREQF
TRBJ2-7 TRBV5-8 ASSLEGGIAHEQY
TRBJ2-1 TRBV27 ASTKGAGASYNEQF
TRBJ1-6 TRBV6-4 ASSEKSTGSPLH
TRBJ2-1 TRBV4-1 ASSQGSGTSSYNEQF
TRBJ2-7 TRBV28 ASSPRVDEQY
TRBJ2-1 TRBV18 ASSPPQGGPVQF
TRBJ1-1 TRBV9 ASSVEPQNTEAF
TRBJ1-3 TRBV7-9 ASSTTGNSGNTIY
TRBJ2-7 TRBV5-4 ASSLDRAQALFEQY
TRBJ1-1 TRBV14 ASSPRTDLNTEAF
TRBJ2-7 TRBV6-1 ATTGSRTYEQY
TRBJ2-2 TRBV7-6 ASSSPGGETGELF
TRBJ2-4 TRBV14 ASSPPRISGGFPLNIQY
TRBJ2-3 TRBV10-2 ASSPDRTDTQY